A selection of T cell receptor beta chains follows, all from one sample in a study of T cells after yellow fever vaccination. TCRdb re-derived calls from the 5' RACE reads in MiXCR, one entry per CDR3 protein. Of approximately 300,000 distinct CDR3 sequences listed, over 10% are singletons. Here the sequenced sample was CD4+ T cells sorted from PBMCs, taken 45 days after the yellow fever booster vaccination. Every receptor here comes from a man aged 25-40 years who received the YFV17D yellow fever vaccine. CDR3s include the opening cysteine and the closing phenylalanine or tryptophan. The order of the fields is V gene, clone size, D gene, J gene, CDR3 protein, CDR3 DNA. D genes are given only for firm matches. Some rows mark clone size as missing; the rest say once, few, many or name a class of expanded clone.

>TRBV5-1|-|TRBD2|TRBJ2-7
CASSVGRGPYEQYF
TGCGCCAGCAGTGTCGGGAGGGGACCCTACGAGCAGTACTTC
>TRBV20-1|many|-|TRBJ2-1
CSARRVGGYNEQFF
TGCAGTGCTAGAAGGGTGGGCGGCTACAATGAGCAGTTCTTC
>TRBV7-2|few|TRBD2|TRBJ2-1
CASSLFLGGSYNEQFF
TGTGCCAGCAGCTTGTTCCTCGGGGGGTCCTACAATGAGCAGTTCTTC
>TRBV23-1|many|-|TRBJ1-1
CASGWGGMNTEAFF
TGCGCCAGCGGCTGGGGAGGTATGAACACTGAAGCTTTCTTT
>TRBV7-2|-|-|TRBJ2-7
CASSRWAGSGEQYF
TGTGCCAGCAGCCGATGGGCGGGCTCTGGGGAGCAGTACTTC
>TRBV7-2|few|-|TRBJ1-5
CASSSELGAAQHF
TGTGCCAGCAGCTCCGAGTTGGGGGCAGCCCAGCATTTT
>TRBV11-2|-|-|TRBJ2-2
CASQKAGELFF
TGTGCCAGCCAAAAGGCCGGGGAGCTGTTTTTT
>TRBV5-6|few|-|TRBJ2-1
CASSRADDSPLYNEQFF
TGTGCCAGCAGCCGTGCGGACGATTCTCCCCTATACAATGAGCAGTTCTTC
>TRBV7-2|few|-|TRBJ2-7
CASSSDPGYEQYF
TGTGCCAGCAGCTCCGACCCAGGGTACGAGCAGTACTTC
>TRBV10-3|-|-|TRBJ2-6
CAISRTASPGANVLTF
TGTGCCATCAGCCGGACAGCCAGTCCTGGGGCCAACGTCCTGACTTTC
>TRBV3-1|few|-|TRBJ2-5
CASSQEAGRGWETQYF
TGTGCCAGCAGCCAAGAGGCCGGCCGGGGGTGGGAGACCCAGTACTTC
>TRBV24-1|-|-|TRBJ1-1
CATSDWTDNTEAFF
TGTGCCACCAGTGATTGGACAGACAACACTGAAGCTTTCTTT
>TRBV18|-|TRBD1|TRBJ1-5
CASSPGQESYQPQHF
TGTGCCAGCTCACCGGGACAGGAGAGTTACCAGCCCCAGCATTTT
>TRBV20-1|many|-|TRBJ2-7
CSASPRTYEQYF
TGCAGTGCTAGCCCTAGGACCTACGAGCAGTACTTC
>TRBV7-9|few|-|TRBJ2-1
CASSFVVQDGEQFF
TGTGCCAGCAGCTTCGTAGTTCAGGATGGCGAGCAGTTCTTC
>TRBV5-6|-|-|TRBJ2-1
CASSLGFSGAHRNEQFF
TGTGCCAGCAGCCTTGGGTTTAGCGGAGCCCACAGGAATGAGCAGTTCTTC
>TRBV10-3|-|-|TRBJ2-5
CAISGGPRAEETQYF
TGTGCCATCAGTGGCGGCCCGAGAGCGGAAGAGACCCAGTACTTC
>TRBV12-3/TRBV12-4|few|TRBD2|TRBJ2-1
CASSLTSGLYNEQFF
TGTGCCAGCAGTTTAACTAGCGGACTATACAATGAGCAGTTCTTC
>TRBV7-2|-|-|TRBJ1-1
CASSFPGSTEAFF
TGTGCCAGCAGCTTCCCAGGGAGCACTGAAGCTTTCTTT
>TRBV25-1|few|-|TRBJ2-1
CASSEKVPFGSRVFF
TGTGCCAGCAGTGAAAAGGTGCCCTTTGGGTCGAGAGTGTTCTTC
>TRBV12-5|-|TRBD1|TRBJ1-2
CASGLETGLSYTF
TGTGCTAGTGGTTTGGAGACAGGGTTGAGCTACACCTTC
>TRBV6-1|-|TRBD2|TRBJ2-3
CASSPGLAGVGTTDTQYF
TGTGCCAGCAGTCCGGGACTAGCGGGAGTTGGGACCACAGATACGCAGTATTTT
>TRBV25-1|few|-|TRBJ2-7
CASRGIGQLGEQYF
TGTGCCAGCAGGGGGATTGGTCAGCTCGGCGAGCAGTACTTC
>TRBV28|-|-|TRBJ2-3
CASSRPRGSTDTQYF
TGTGCCAGCAGCCGACCCCGGGGCAGCACAGATACGCAGTATTTT
>TRBV20-1|-|TRBD1|TRBJ1-4
CSAEATGAKFNEKLFF
TGCAGTGCTGAAGCGACAGGGGCGAAGTTTAATGAAAAACTGTTTTTT
>TRBV5-6|few|TRBD1|TRBJ2-1
CASSWWTGLGSYNEQFF
TGTGCCAGCAGCTGGTGGACAGGGCTAGGGTCCTACAATGAGCAGTTCTTC
>TRBV11-2|-|-|TRBJ1-3
CASSLLFSSGNTIYF
TGTGCCAGCAGCCTCCTTTTTTCCTCTGGAAACACCATATATTTT
>TRBV5-1|many|-|TRBJ2-1
CASSLGGLATQFF
TGCGCCAGCAGCCTGGGGGGCCTAGCGACGCAGTTCTTC